What follows are 28 T cell receptor beta chains derived from one specimen sequenced in a study of blood T cells in healthy people across ages. Sample-barcoded 5' priming and a J-beta primer mix drove a second PCR of about 6 to 12 cycles. TCRdb re-analysed the 5' RACE reads in MiXCR, keeping a single row per CDR3 protein. The sample gives around 700,000 distinct CDR3 sequences, roughly 25% of which show up once; 9% to 9.5% is in the top ten. This sample was shared with a second study, whose subject was T cells of mothers and their children.

The sequenced sample was blood. The receptors stem from a boy between 10 and 17 years old in good health.

V gene TRBV9 combines with J gene TRBJ2-2, with a possible D match to TRBD2 (6 bases). The CDR3 covers 13 residues. Germline V CDR1 and CDR2: SGDLS, YYNGEE. Deletions cut 3 bases from V and 7 bases from J, with 10 bases between. CDR3 in DNA: TGTGCCAGCAGCGGGAGGGTCGTCGGGGAGCTGTTTTTT. Translating it yields CASSGRVVGELFF.

This CDR3 is CASSYPSGGYDEQYF. The CDR3 DNA reads TGTGCCAGCAGTTACCCTAGCGGGGGGTACGACGAGCAGTACTTC. The chain is built from TRBV6-2 or TRBV6-3 and TRBJ2-5, with 11 nucleotides matching TRBD2. The J call may not be correct, given that the DNA end is closer to TRBJ2-7. The CDR3 length is 15 residues. CDR1 and CDR2 (germline): MNHEY, SVGEGT.

This clonotype was counted only a few times. The chain is built from TRBV28 and TRBJ2-1; possibly TRBD2 for D (5 bases). CDR3 length: 16 amino acids. In germline, CDR1 is MDHEN, CDR2 SYDVKM. V was clipped by 3 bases and J by 3 bases, with 15 bases between them. The CDR3 DNA follows: TGTGCCAGCAGTTTGGGAGAAGATTTATTCTACAATGAGCAGTTCTTC. It translates to CASSLGEDLFYNEQFF.

The chain has TRBV6-1 and TRBJ2-5; D gene unclear. Trimming shortened V by 0 bases and J by 3 bases, and 5 bases separated the two germline ends. The CDR3 sequence is 13 residues long. Germline CDR1 is MNHNS and CDR2 is SASEGT. CDR3 sequence (DNA): TGTGCCAGCAGTGAAGCGGCAAAAGAGACCCAGTACTTC. Translated: CASSEAAKETQYF.

The chain is built from TRBV4-1 and TRBJ2-5; TRBD1 or TRBD2 may be the D gene (5 bases each). The germline V gene encodes CDR1 MGHRA and CDR2 YSYEKL. The CDR3 is made up of 15 amino acids. V was cut by 3 bases and J by 5 bases, with 16 bases left in between. CDR3 in DNA: TGCGCCAGCAGCCAGGACACTATTCCGGGGGAGACCCAGTACTTC. Translation: CASSQDTIPGETQYF.

This clonotype came up a few times. V and J are TRBV18 and TRBJ2-1, with TRBD1 as a possible D gene (6 bases). The germline CDR1 and CDR2 sequences are KGHSH and LQKENI. The CDR3 extends over 17 amino acids. Between the trimmed V and J ends, which lost 4 bases and 3 bases, there was a span of 19 bases. CDR3 coding DNA: TGTGCCAGCTCACGTCTCTCTTACGTACAGGGCTACAATGAGCAGTTCTTC. Translated, it gives CASSRLSYVQGYNEQFF.

This clonotype was counted a few times. The chain recombines TRBV7-9 with TRBJ2-7; 7 nucleotides agree with TRBD1. The CDR3 covers 17 residues. The junction had 16 bases not matched to a gene; V was cut back by 5 bases and J by 3 bases. CDR1 is SEHNR and CDR2 is FQNEAQ in the germline V gene (reference sequence). Written as DNA, the CDR3 is TGTGCCAGCAGCACCACGCTGACGACAGGGAGCCACTACGAGCAGTACTTC. This gives the protein CASSTTLTTGSHYEQYF.

The chain uses TRBV5-1 and TRBJ2-4; TRBD1 matches 8 bases. V shed 0 bases, J shed 5 bases, and the junction held 7 bases outside the gene matches. CDR3 length: 16 amino acids. Germline V gene lookup returns CDR1 SGHRS and CDR2 YFSETQ. The CDR3 loop reads CASSLVGRGLENIQYF. Here the CDR3 DNA reads TGCGCCAGCAGCTTGGTTGGCAGGGGGCTCGAAAACATTCAGTACTTC.

The gene calls are TRBV5-1 and TRBJ2-5, with D perhaps matching TRBD1 (5 bases). Germline CDR1 is SGHRS and CDR2 is YFSETQ. The CDR3 consists of 18 residues. V gave up 1 base and J gave up 1 base, with 20 bases separating them. CDR3 bases: TGCGCCAGCAGCTTGCAAGAAACCTACGGACAAGCCCAAGAGACCCAGTACTTC. This codes for CASSLQETYGQAQETQYF.

The V and J genes are TRBV29-1 and TRBJ2-1; the D is unclear. The CDR3 has 12 residues. The germline V gene encodes CDR1 SQVTM and CDR2 ANQGSEA. V was shortened by 0 bases and J by 9 bases, with 9 bases between the two germline ends. This CDR3 is CSVEEGMGEQFF. The CDR3 DNA sequence: TGCAGCGTTGAAGAGGGAATGGGTGAGCAGTTCTTC.

The chain links TRBV10-3 to TRBJ2-5; 9 nucleotides agree with TRBD2. The DNA end is a closer match to TRBJ2-1, so the J assignment may be wrong. The germline V gene has CDR1 ENHRY and CDR2 SYGVKD. This CDR3 is built from 13 residues. The DNA for the CDR3 is TGTGCCATCAGTCAGCGGGGGGAAGATGAGCAGTTCTTC. Amino acid sequence: CAISQRGEDEQFF.

The V and J genes are TRBV20-1 and TRBJ2-3, with 7 bases lining up with TRBD2. The V and J ends lost 3 bases and 0 bases, in that order; junction bases with no gene match: 9. Germline CDR1 reads DFQATT; CDR2 reads SNEGSKA (reference sequence). The CDR3 loop spans 16 amino acids. The CDR3 DNA is TGCAGTGCTAGCGTCCCCCTAGCGGCTAGCACAGATACGCAGTATTTT. This gives the protein CSASVPLAASTDTQYF.

This chain joins TRBV6-6 and TRBJ1-4; a possible D gene is TRBD1 (5 bases). Germline V gene sequence: CDR1 MNHNY, CDR2 SVGAGI (reference sequence). This CDR3 has 14 amino acids. Trimming removed 2 bases from V and 5 bases from J, with 9 bases in between. The CDR3 DNA is TGTGCCAGCAGTTACCAGGGCCTGAATGAAAAACTGTTTTTT. It encodes CASSYQGLNEKLFF.

V is TRBV6-5 and J is TRBJ2-5; TRBD2 matches 8 bases. The J call may be faulty, since TRBJ2-7 better matches the DNA end. There are 15 residues in the CDR3. Germline V gene data show CDR1 as MNHEY and CDR2 as SVGAGI. The CDR3 nucleotides are TGTGCCAGCAGTACCTATAGCGGGGCAAGTTACGAGCAGTACTTC. This codes for CASSTYSGASYEQYF.

J is TRBJ2-1 and V is TRBV4-3; the D gene could be TRBD1 or TRBD2 (6 bases each). Judging by the DNA end, TRBJ2-7 fits better; the J call may be wrong. This CDR3 comprises 15 residues. Germline loops: CDR1 LGHNA, CDR2 YSLEER. CDR3 nucleotides: TGCGCCAGCAGCCAAGACCCGGGGGCAAATTACGAGCAGTACTTC. Translation: CASSQDPGANYEQYF.

As DNA, the CDR3 is TGCAGCGTTGCCGGAGGGAACGAGCAGTTCTTC. As protein: CSVAGGNEQFF. The V gene is TRBV29-1, the J gene TRBJ2-1; possibly TRBD2 for D (6 bases). The CDR3 has 11 amino acids. V was cut by 4 bases and J by 10 bases, with 11 bases left in between. CDR1 is SQVTM, CDR2 ANQGSEA, per germline.

On this clonotype: A junction boundary mismatches the germline segment, possibly from a read error. This chain links TRBV9 with TRBJ2-5; the D gene could be TRBD1 or TRBD2 (5 bases each). CDR3 size: 15 residues. Germline V gene lookup returns CDR1 SGDLS and CDR2 YYNGEE. The CDR3 DNA is TGCGCCAGCCGCGTAGATCCGGGGCCGGGAGAGACCCAGTACTTC. As protein: CASRVDPGPGETQYF. The entire variable domain, with the rest obtained from reference TRBV9 and TRBJ2-5, is as follows: DSGVTQTPKHLITATGQRVTLRCSPRSGDLSVYWYQQSLDQGLQFLIQYYNGEERAKGNILERFSAQQFPDLHSELNLSSLELGDSALYFCASRVDPGPGETQYFGPGTRLLVL.

This clonotype was recorded only once. The rearrangement uses TRBV29-1 and TRBJ2-7; 8 positions agree with TRBD1. The ends lost 4 bases at V and 2 bases at J; junction bases unmatched: 4. The germline CDR1 and CDR2 sequences are SQVTM and ANQGSEA. This CDR3 has 13 amino acids. Here the CDR3 DNA reads TGCAGCGTTGGGACAGGGAGTCCCTACGAGCAGTACTTC. Amino acids: CSVGTGSPYEQYF.

The chain links TRBV2 to TRBJ2-1, with 10 bases that match TRBD1. With 5 bases clipped from V and 6 bases from J, the junction kept 4 bases outside the gene matches. Germline CDR1 reads SNHLY; CDR2 reads FYNNEI. The CDR3 consists of 14 residues. The CDR3 loop is CASSWTGGANEQFF. In nucleotides, the CDR3 is TGTGCCAGCAGTTGGACAGGGGGGGCCAATGAGCAGTTCTTC. Filled out from reference TRBV2 and TRBJ2-1, the complete variable domain reads EPEVTQTPSHQVTQMGQEVILRCVPISNHLYFYWYRQILGQKVEFLVSFYNNEISEKSEIFDDQFSVERPDGSNFTLKIRSTKLEDSAMYFCASSWTGGANEQFFGPGTRLTVL.

The chain employs TRBV2 and TRBJ2-1; D ambiguous. The germline V and J ends were trimmed by 3 bases and 1 base, with 13 bases remaining between them. This CDR3 spans 16 amino acids. Looked up from germline, CDR1 is SNHLY and CDR2 is FYNNEI. The CDR3 bases are TGTGCCAGCAGTGAGTCGTTTACTATATCCTACAATGAGCAGTTCTTC. It is translated as CASSESFTISYNEQFF.

This clonotype is a singleton in its sample. The rearrangement uses TRBV7-2 and TRBJ2-3, with 7 bases lining up with TRBD2. J gave up 5 bases and V 3 bases, and 8 bases lay outside the gene matches. The germline V gene encodes CDR1 SGHTA and CDR2 FQGNSA. This CDR3 contains 15 residues. DNA for the CDR3: TGTGCCAGCAGCTTCAGCGGGGATGGCCTAGATACGCAGTATTTT. Translating it yields CASSFSGDGLDTQYF.

In this sample, this clonotype turned up a few times. The CDR3 DNA reads as TGCAGTGCTAGATTGGACCTGACAGAGACCCAGTACTTC. It codes for CSARLDLTETQYF. This chain uses TRBV20-1 with TRBJ2-5, with D hard to call. The CDR3 is 13 amino acids. The germline gives CDR1 DFQATT, CDR2 SNEGSKA (reference sequence). V was trimmed by 2 bases and J by 4 bases, leaving 11 bases between them.

V and J are TRBV3-1 and TRBJ2-3; D is possibly TRBD1 or TRBD2 (5 bases each). CDR1 LGHDT and CDR2 YNNKEL come from the germline V gene (reference sequence). The CDR3 loop spans 13 amino acids. Trimming shortened V by 4 bases and J by 9 bases, and 14 bases separated the two germline ends. Written as DNA, the CDR3 is TGTGCCAGCAGCCGTCTCATAGGGACCACGCAGTATTTT. It codes for CASSRLIGTTQYF.

This rearrangement joins TRBV14 to TRBJ1-1; 7 bases line up with TRBD1. The CDR3 contains 17 residues. Trimming cost V 9 bases and J 8 bases; bases outside gene matches: 24. Germline V CDR1 and CDR2: SGHDN, FVKESK. CDR3 sequence (DNA): TGTGCCAGTCGACAGGGAGCACAAAAGCACAAGGGTTGGGAAGCTTTCTTT. Translated: CASRQGAQKHKGWEAFF.

This clonotype was counted a few times. One junction end disagrees with the germline gene, perhaps due to a read error. The V gene is TRBV10-3, the J gene TRBJ2-5; TRBD2 might be the D (6 bases). CDR1 is ENHRY, CDR2 SYGVKD, per germline. The length of the CDR3 is 13 residues. As DNA, the CDR3 is TGTGCCGTGGCGGGATTGAGGGAGGAGGAGCAGGTCTTC. Protein: CAVAGLREEEQVF.

This clonotype has only a few counts. This chain uses TRBV13 with TRBJ2-5; the D gene is possibly TRBD2 (6 bases). V was shortened by 5 bases and J by 4 bases, with 20 bases between the two germline ends. Germline V gene sequence: CDR1 PRHDT, CDR2 FYEKMQ (reference sequence). CDR3 length: 16 residues. The CDR3 DNA is TGTGCCAGCAGCGGTAGGGACGGGGAGGATTTAGAGACCCAGTACTTC. This sequence encodes CASSGRDGEDLETQYF.

This clonotype was recorded a few times. The chain employs TRBV6-6 and TRBJ1-5, with D possibly matching TRBD1 (6 bases). V gave up 6 bases and J gave up 0 bases, with 12 bases separating them. This CDR3 region has 15 residues. The germline V gene has CDR1 MNHNY and CDR2 SVGAGI (reference sequence). The CDR3 is CASRDSQTSNQPQHF. The CDR3 nucleotides read TGTGCCAGCAGGGACAGCCAGACTAGCAATCAGCCCCAGCATTTT.

This clonotype was observed a handful of times. This sequence joins TRBV14 and TRBJ2-3; D is undetermined. V lost 3 bases and J lost 1, with 17 bases in between. Germline values: CDR1 SGHDN, CDR2 FVKESK. CDR3 length: 17 amino acids. CDR3 coding DNA: TGTGCCAGCAGCCACCACCAAAGGACCTACGGCACAGATACGCAGTATTTT. It is translated as CASSHHQRTYGTDTQYF.